This TCR beta chain was recorded in a study of T cell responses to AZD1222 COVID-19 vaccine. Background on the study: Whether given at about 4 or about 12 weeks, second doses were pooled. General study findings and limits: Possibly, clonal diversity was underestimated; donors were largely white British and included more females. Two AZD1222 doses significantly raised spike-specific TCR breadth and depth over controls. Only a handful of individuals given AZD1222 were seropositive at baseline.

CDR1 and CDR2 (germline): SGHRS, YFSETQ. V lost 2 bases and J lost 1, with 6 bases in between. This CDR3 region has 13 residues. With regard to this clone: Its antigen remains unidentified.

Sequencing was performed with immunoSEQ multiplex PCR; in TCRdb, only in-frame clones are kept and a portion is missing. The repertoire holds about 200,000 clones, with about 86% as singletons. The chain links TRBV5-1 to TRBJ2-5; D is unclear. The source of this sequence is an adult in good health. The material was peripheral blood, obtained on day 0 of AZD1222 vaccination. CDR3 loop: CASSLVVQETQYF. DNA for the CDR3: TGCGCCAGCAGCTTAGTAGTCCAAGAGACCCAGTACTTC.